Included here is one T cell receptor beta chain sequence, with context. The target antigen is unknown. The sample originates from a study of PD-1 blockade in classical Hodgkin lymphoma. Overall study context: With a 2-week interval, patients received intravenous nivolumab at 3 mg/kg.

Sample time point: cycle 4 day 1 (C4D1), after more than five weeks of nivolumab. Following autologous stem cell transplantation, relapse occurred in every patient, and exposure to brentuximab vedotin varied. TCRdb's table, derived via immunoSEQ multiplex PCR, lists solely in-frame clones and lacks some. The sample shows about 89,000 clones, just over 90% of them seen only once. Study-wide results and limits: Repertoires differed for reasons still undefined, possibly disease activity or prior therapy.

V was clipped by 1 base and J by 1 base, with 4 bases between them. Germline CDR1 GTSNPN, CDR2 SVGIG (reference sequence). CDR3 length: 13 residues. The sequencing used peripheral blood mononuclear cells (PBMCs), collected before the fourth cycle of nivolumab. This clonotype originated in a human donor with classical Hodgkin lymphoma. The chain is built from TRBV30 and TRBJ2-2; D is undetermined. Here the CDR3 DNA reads TGTGCCTGGAGTGCGGTGAACACCGGGGAGCTGTTTTTT. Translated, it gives CAWSAVNTGELFF.